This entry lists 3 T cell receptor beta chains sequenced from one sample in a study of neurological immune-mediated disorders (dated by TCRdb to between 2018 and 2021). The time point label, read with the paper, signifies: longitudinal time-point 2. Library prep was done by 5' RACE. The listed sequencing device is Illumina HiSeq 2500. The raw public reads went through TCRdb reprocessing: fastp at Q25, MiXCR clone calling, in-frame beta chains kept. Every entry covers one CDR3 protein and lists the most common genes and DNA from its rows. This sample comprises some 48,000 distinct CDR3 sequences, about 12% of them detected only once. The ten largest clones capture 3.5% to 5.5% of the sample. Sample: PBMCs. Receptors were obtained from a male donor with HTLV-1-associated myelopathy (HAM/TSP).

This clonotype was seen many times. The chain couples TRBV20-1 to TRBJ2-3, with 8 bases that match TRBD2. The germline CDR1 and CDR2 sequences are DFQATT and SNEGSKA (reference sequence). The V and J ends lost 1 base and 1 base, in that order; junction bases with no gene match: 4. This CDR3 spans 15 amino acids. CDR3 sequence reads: CSARVFSGGTDTQYF. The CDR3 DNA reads TGCAGTGCTAGAGTATTTAGCGGGGGCACAGATACGCAGTATTTT.

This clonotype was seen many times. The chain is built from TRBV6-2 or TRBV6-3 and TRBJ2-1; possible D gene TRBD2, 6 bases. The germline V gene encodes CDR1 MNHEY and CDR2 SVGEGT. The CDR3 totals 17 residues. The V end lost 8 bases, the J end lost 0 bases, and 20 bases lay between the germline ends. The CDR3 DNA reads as TGTGCCAGCGTAAGAGGGGACTCGGCAAGCTCCTACAATGAGCAGTTCTTC. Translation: CASVRGDSASSYNEQFF.

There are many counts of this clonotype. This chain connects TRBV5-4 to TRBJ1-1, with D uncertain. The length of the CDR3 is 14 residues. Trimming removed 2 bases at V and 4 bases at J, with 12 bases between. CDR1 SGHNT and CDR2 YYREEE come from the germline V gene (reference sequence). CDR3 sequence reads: CASSFGEGRTEAFF. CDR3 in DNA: TGTGCCAGCAGCTTCGGGGAGGGTCGCACTGAAGCTTTCTTT.